The entry below gives a single T cell receptor (beta chain) sequence along with its context. As yet, its antigen is unknown. The PCR used 60 Vbeta and 13 Jbeta primers. Data came from immunoSEQ multiplex PCR; TCRdb stores just in-frame clones and leaves some out. The sample lists about 120,000 clones, 70% to 80% occurring once. This sample was taken from a study of cytomegalovirus exposure and HLA in healthy donors. General study findings and limits: In presence/absence analyses, roughly uniform sequencing depth across donors was assumed. A previous analysis found most TCR beta V segments productive roughly 90% or roughly 30% of the time.

Germline assignment: CDR1 MNHNY and CDR2 SVGAGI (reference sequence). This CDR3 has 14 amino acids. V lost 0 bases, J lost 8 bases, and 11 bases lay in between. Sequenced sample: PBMCs. V usage is TRBV6-6 and J usage is TRBJ1-5; D is perhaps TRBD1 (6 bases). The sequence was collected from a woman aged 45-65 years in good health and CMV-seropositive. CDR3 in DNA: TGTGCCAGCAGTTACTCAGGGGGAGAGAAGCCCCAGCATTTT. It encodes CASSYSGGEKPQHF.